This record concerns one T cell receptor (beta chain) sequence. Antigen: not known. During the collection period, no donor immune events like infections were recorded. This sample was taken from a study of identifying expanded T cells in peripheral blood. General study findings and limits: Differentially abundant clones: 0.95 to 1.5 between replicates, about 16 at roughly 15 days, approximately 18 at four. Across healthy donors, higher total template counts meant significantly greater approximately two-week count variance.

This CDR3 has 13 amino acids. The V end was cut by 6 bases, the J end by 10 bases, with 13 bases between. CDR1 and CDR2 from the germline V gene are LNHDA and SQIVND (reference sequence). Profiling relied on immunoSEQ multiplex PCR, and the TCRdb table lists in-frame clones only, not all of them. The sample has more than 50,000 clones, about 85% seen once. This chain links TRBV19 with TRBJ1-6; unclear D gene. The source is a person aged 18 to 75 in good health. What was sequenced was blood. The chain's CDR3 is CASSGRFGSPLHF. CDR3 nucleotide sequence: TGTGCCAGTAGCGGACGGTTTGGGTCACCCCTCCACTTT. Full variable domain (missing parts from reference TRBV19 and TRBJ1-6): DGGITQSPKYLFRKEGQNVTLSCEQNLNHDAMYWYRQDPGQGLRLIYYSQIVNDFQKGDIAEGYSVSREKKESFPLTVTSAQKNPTAFYLCASSGRFGSPLHFGNGTRLTVT.